The rows below give T cell receptor beta chains drawn from one sample of a study of shared clonotypes between healthy human individuals. Sequencing was performed with immunoSEQ multiplex PCR; in TCRdb, only in-frame clones are kept and a portion is missing. The table lists 550,000 to 600,000 clones, about 80% of them singletons, with approximately 12% in the top ten. The sequencing input was PBMCs. The receptors stem from a woman aged 40-49 years in good health. Some clones in this sample may be carry-over from other donors' samples. The CDR3 runs from the conserved cysteine through the conserved F or W.

TRBJ2-7 TRBV5-4 CASSPRLAEEYEQYF
TRBJ1-1 TRBV29-1 CSTIGGRATLNTEAFF
TRBJ2-1 TRBV10-1 CASSDPGVGSYNEQFF
TRBJ1-5 TRBV28 CASHKTGRRGAGQPQHF
TRBJ2-7 TRBV28 CASSLGGWTYEQYF
TRBJ2-7 TRBV28 CASRGQGRIYEQYF
TRBJ1-2 TRBV10-2 CASRTGQGAPGGGYTF
TRBJ2-7 TRBV5-1 CASSLASVYEQYF
TRBJ2-7 TRBV29-1 CSVEVTAGEQYF
TRBJ1-1 TRBV27 CASRSLGQGNTEAFF
TRBJ2-5 TRBV28 CASSPQQVGEETQYF
TRBJ2-3 TRBV5-4 CASSLVSTTDTQYF
TRBJ2-2 TRBV7-2 CASSLGPDGELFF
TRBJ1-2 TRBV6-5 CASSYGLSNYGYTF
TRBJ1-2 TRBV27 CASSYGGGYGYTF
TRBJ2-7 TRBV5-1 CASSTRQGSSYEQYF
TRBJ1-1 TRBV6-5 CASSTRGGGATEAFF
TRBJ1-2 TRBV28 CASRMGGTRGYTF
TRBJ2-1 TRBV12-5 CASGSAGGTVNEQFF
TRBJ2-5 TRBV7-9 CASSLIQEETQYF
TRBJ2-5 TRBV18 CASSPLRGETQYF
TRBJ2-3 TRBV9 CASSVVGLAGYTDTQYF
TRBJ1-5 TRBV11-2 CASSQGDGQPQHF
TRBJ1-1 TRBV10-2 CASTAGQANTEAFF
TRBJ2-6 TRBV18 CASSPEASGSGANVLTF
TRBJ2-2 TRBV7-3 CASSPTSAGELFF
TRBJ2-2 TRBV30 CAWTPQVAGELFF
TRBJ2-3 TRBV5-4 CASTAGGPGGDTQYF
TRBJ2-7 TRBV9 CASSVGMNYEQYF